Listed below are T cell receptor beta chains from one sample, sequenced in a study of Graves' ophthalmopathy and Graves' hyperthyroidism. TCRdb reprocessed the multiplex PCR reads with MiXCR, giving one entry per CDR3 protein. The sample yields some 750,000 distinct CDR3 sequences, 40% seen once. The material sequenced was peripheral blood. These receptors were obtained from an adult man with Graves' ophthalmopathy. Both conserved end residues are part of each CDR3. A D gene is named only where the DNA matches it firmly. Part of the rows lack a size; the others show once, few, many or a class for expanded clones.

TRBD1	TRBJ1-6	few	TRBV19	16	CASRSPRDRGNSPLHF	TGTGCCAGTAGAAGTCCCCGGGACAGGGGAAATTCACCCCTCCACTTT
TRBD2	TRBJ2-5	many	TRBV24-1	16	CATSDRRAGVGETQYF	TGTGCCACCAGTGATCGTAGAGCGGGGGTAGGTGAGACCCAGTACTTC
TRBD1	TRBJ1-6	.	TRBV9	18	CASSVTGQGASYNSPLHF	TGTGCCAGCAGCGTAACAGGACAGGGGGCTTCCTATAATTCACCCCTCCACTTT
.	TRBJ1-1	few	TRBV7-9	17	CASSRLPFQPPNTEAFF	TGTGCCAGCAGCCGCCTTCCCTTTCAGCCTCCGAACACTGAAGCTTTCTTT
.	TRBJ1-4	.	TRBV7-9	15	CASSLSRSTNEKLFF	TGTGCCAGCAGCTTGAGCAGATCAACTAATGAAAAACTGTTTTTT
.	TRBJ1-1	many	TRBV19	14	CASSIGGMNTEAFF	TGTGCCAGTAGTATTGGAGGGATGAACACTGAAGCTTTCTTT
TRBD1	TRBJ2-5	.	TRBV7-9	18	CASSLFSGWTGSGETQYF	TGTGCCAGCAGCTTATTTAGCGGATGGACAGGGTCCGGAGAGACCCAGTACTTC
.	TRBJ1-2	many	TRBV10-3	10	CAISAPSPTF	TGTGCCATCAGTGCCCCAAGCCCCACCTTC
TRBD1	TRBJ1-5	many	TRBV7-8	16	CASRRGGQGSNQPQHF	TGTGCCAGCAGAAGAGGGGGACAGGGCTCCAATCAGCCCCAGCATTTT
.	TRBJ1-2	.	TRBV2	11	CASKGGHGYTF	TGTGCCAGCAAGGGAGGGCATGGCTACACCTTC
.	TRBJ1-2	.	TRBV7-3	14	CASSLQKAYHGYTF	TGTGCCAGCAGCTTACAGAAGGCTTATCATGGCTACACCTTC
TRBD1	TRBJ1-1	few	TRBV7-9	13	CASSLVHRGQAFF	TGTGCCAGCAGCTTAGTACACAGGGGGCAAGCTTTCTTT
TRBD1	TRBJ1-1	few	TRBV7-9	14	CASRPTQGSTEAFF	TGTGCCAGCAGACCGACACAGGGGAGCACTGAAGCTTTCTTT
.	TRBJ1-2	.	TRBV20-1	14	CSATWTGTNYGYTF	TGCAGTGCTACATGGACGGGGACTAACTATGGCTACACCTTC
.	TRBJ1-1	many	TRBV2	13	CASSEREGFEAFF	TGTGCCAGCAGTGAAAGGGAAGGGTTTGAAGCTTTCTTT
TRBD1	TRBJ1-2	once	TRBV29-1	14	CSTRDRTRGDGYTF	TGCAGCACCCGGGACAGGACCCGAGGGGATGGCTACACCTTC
.	TRBJ2-6	.	TRBV7-2	14	CASSRGAGANVLAF	TGTGCCAGCAGCCGGGGGGCTGGGGCCAACGTCCTGGCTTTC
.	TRBJ2-7	.	TRBV30	13	CAWRQTYSYEQYF	TGTGCCTGGAGACAGACCTACTCCTACGAGCAGTACTTC
TRBD2	TRBJ2-7	.	TRBV20-1	15	CSARAASGGSYEQYF	TGCAGTGCCAGAGCGGCCAGCGGGGGCTCCTACGAGCAATACTTC
TRBD2	TRBJ2-5	.	TRBV10-3	15	CAISLGSGGKETQYF	TGTGCCATCAGCTTGGGTTCCGGGGGGAAGGAGACCCAGTACTTC
TRBD1	TRBJ2-5	once	TRBV7-7	15	CASSPGTGAGETQYF	TGTGCTAGCAGCCCCGGGACAGGCGCGGGGGAGACCCAGTACTTC
.	TRBJ2-7	.	TRBV10-2	17	CASSAGSASTYSYEQYF	TGCGCCAGCAGTGCTGGGTCAGCGTCAACGTACTCCTACGAGCAGTACTTC
TRBD2	TRBJ2-2	few	TRBV7-9	16	CASSLAGGPLAGELFF	TGTGCCAGCAGCCTAGCGGGAGGGCCATTGGCCGGGGAGCTGTTTTTT
.	TRBJ2-2	.	TRBV9	15	CASSVRGALAGELFF	TGTGCCAGCAGCGTACGGGGGGCCCTAGCCGGGGAGCTGTTTTTT
TRBD1	TRBJ2-2	few	TRBV29-1	14	CSVEPRGPTGELFF	TGCAGCGTTGAGCCCAGGGGGCCAACCGGGGAGCTGTTTTTT
TRBD2	TRBJ2-5	few	TRBV12-3/TRBV12-4	17	CASSLGRGAAYQETQYF	TGTGCCAGCAGTTTAGGGCGGGGGGCGGCCTACCAAGAGACCCAGTACTTC
.	TRBJ2-1	.	TRBV24-1	14	CAISESKRGDEQFF	TGTGCCATCAGTGAGTCGAAACGCGGGGATGAGCAGTTCTTC
.	TRBJ2-7	many	TRBV7-2	15	CASSLGSGGDYEQYF	TGTGCCAGCAGCTTAGGGAGCGGAGGGGACTACGAGCAGTACTTC
.	TRBJ1-3	few	TRBV10-3	14	CASSIGVPGNTIYF	TGTGCCAGCAGTATCGGGGTACCGGGAAACACCATATATTTT
.	TRBJ2-7	many	TRBV24-1	14	CATRRRGACYEQYF	TGTGCCACCAGACGAAGGGGTGCCTGCTACGAGCAGTACTTC
TRBD2	TRBJ2-5	many	TRBV7-3	15	CASSPAGGRIETQYF	TGTGCCAGCAGCCCAGCGGGGGGGCGAATTGAGACCCAGTACTTC
.	TRBJ2-5	.	TRBV5-1	15	CASSSLAGGTETQYF	TGCGCCAGCAGCAGTTTGGCAGGGGGGACAGAGACCCAGTACTTC
.	TRBJ2-2	few	TRBV29-1	16	CSVESVDSANTGELFF	TGCAGCGTTGAAAGCGTGGACAGCGCGAACACCGGGGAGCTGTTTTTT
.	TRBJ1-5	many	TRBV15	16	CATSRGAGDANQPQHF	TGTGCCACCAGCAGAGGGGCAGGGGACGCCAATCAGCCCCAGCATTTT
.	TRBJ2-5	few	TRBV7-3	16	CASSLQGAIGQETQYF	TGTGCCAGCAGCTTACAGGGAGCGATAGGCCAAGAGACCCAGTACTTC
.	TRBJ2-7	.	TRBV6-2/TRBV6-3	13	CASSYSPIYEQYF	TGTGCCAGCAGTTACTCGCCAATCTACGAGCAGTACTTC
.	TRBJ1-2	many	TRBV14	15	CASSQDRSANYGYTF	TGTGCCAGCAGCCAAGATCGATCCGCTAACTATGGCTACACCTTC
.	TRBJ1-1	.	TRBV7-9	12	CASSNMNTEAFF	TGTGCCAGCTCAAATATGAACACTGAAGCTTTCTTT